Included here is one TCR beta chain sequence, with context. This clone showed up just once. There is no known antigen for this receptor. Base qualities were left out, and no much larger clone turns up one base away. The data derive from a study of blood T cell repertoires in COVID-19 (dated by TCRdb to the early 2020s). General notes on the study: Samples covering the acute and convalescent phases of COVID-19 were provided by collaborators in the United States, Italy and Spain. Where available, HLA class I and class II types were taken from metadata supplied by the sample provider and were not determined by assay-based typing. The samples were drawn from two sources: the first 160 participants of the ongoing ImmuneRACE study, and about 1,300 subjects contributed by 6 global collaborators. The dataset comprised deeply sampled blood TCRbeta repertoires from subjects exposed to, actively infected with, or recovered from COVID-19. The prospective study material was composed of cDNA or gDNA derived from T cells, B-cell-depleted T cells, or PBMCs. The repertoires were made available in a free public database intended to serve as a resource for research on the immune response to SARS-CoV-2. The sample metadata nearly always contained a de-identified subject ID, COVID-19 status, age in years and sex. Overall results and qualifications from the work: The quantity of clinical and demographic metadata differed by source and by participant and was supplied without curation.

Per the germline V gene, SGHVS is the CDR1 and FQNEAQ is the CDR2. Measured from the cysteine to the phenylalanine, the CDR3 is 19 residues long. Only the CDR3 DNA is retained, 57 bases long and in frame from the first base. V is clipped by 0 bases and J by 0 bases, and the sequence between their germline boundaries is 15 bases long. The immunoSEQ Assay, a bias-controlled multiplex PCR, was used to amplify TCRbeta CDR3 regions from genomic DNA. Under the source paper's analysis protocol: The number of nucleated cells in each sample was estimated by amplification of reference gene primers within the assay. To quantify the absolute abundance of each unique TCRbeta CDR3 rearrangement, sequence reads were collapsed and filtered. Productive Simpson clonality was computed per sample as the square root of Simpson's diversity index over productive rearrangements. TCRdb re-hosts the immuneACCESS table, in-frame sequences only. Its copies lack some clones; in the studies checked, an unresolved V gene accounts for under half of them, and the cause for the rest is not known. V, J and clone size derive from that table, while D and trimming were established from the DNA sequence. The sample table holds 200,000 to 250,000 clones, of which roughly 82% were seen once. The biggest ten clones account for approximately 4.5% of the sample.

Each collaborating institution followed its own protocols to collect whole blood in K2EDTA tubes. For TCRbeta analysis, collaborators shipped samples as frozen whole blood, isolated PBMCs, or DNA extracted from either of those sample types. Material for sequencing was peripheral blood. The chain links TRBV7-8 with TRBJ1-6, with no confidently assigned D gene. This sequence was found in a woman in her sixties or seventies with acute or convalescent COVID-19. The CDR3 reads as follows: CASSLAQGMGSSYNSPLHF. The DNA sequence is as follows: TGTGCCAGCAGCTTAGCCCAAGGGATGGGGAGCTCCTATAATTCACCCCTCCACTTT.